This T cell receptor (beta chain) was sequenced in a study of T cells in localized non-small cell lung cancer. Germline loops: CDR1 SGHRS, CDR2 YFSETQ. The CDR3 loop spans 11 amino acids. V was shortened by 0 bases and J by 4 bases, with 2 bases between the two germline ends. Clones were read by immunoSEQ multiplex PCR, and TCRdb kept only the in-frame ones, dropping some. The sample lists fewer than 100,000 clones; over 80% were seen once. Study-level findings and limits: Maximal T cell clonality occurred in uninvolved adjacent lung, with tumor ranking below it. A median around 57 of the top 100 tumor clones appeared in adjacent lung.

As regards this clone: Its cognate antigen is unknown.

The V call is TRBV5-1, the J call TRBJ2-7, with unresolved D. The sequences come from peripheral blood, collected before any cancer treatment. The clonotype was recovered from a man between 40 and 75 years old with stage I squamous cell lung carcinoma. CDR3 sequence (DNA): TGCGCCAGCAGCTTGGGGTACGAGCAGTACTTC. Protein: CASSLGYEQYF.